This TCR beta chain is from a study of identical twins (dated by TCRdb to about 2016). Looking at the study overall: To test whether fetal clonotypes persist, the study used deep sequencing on TCR alpha and beta repertoires from monozygotic twins, unrelated adults of various ages, and cord blood. Replicate twin experiments were performed at different times using different library preparation protocols to rule out contamination.

General findings and caveats noted by the study authors: Excess twin sharing in beta out-of-frame sequences was weaker because fewer shared sequences lowered the signal-to-noise ratio. Invariant T cells such as MAIT and iNKT could partly confound zero-insertion analyses, though diverse VJ usage argued against this for most clonotypes. Because the same donors could not be followed over many years, the conclusions relied on cross-sectional statistical analysis. Compared with coincidental sharing between unrelated individuals, out-of-frame TCR alpha sequences shared between twins had an excess of sequences with low generation probability. Fewer insertions were carried by abundant cord blood beta clonotypes, a similar but weaker trend appeared in young adult naive repertoires, and no such trend appeared in memory repertoires. In monozygotic twins, recombination models systematically underestimated out-of-frame TCR alpha sharing, but the models matched the sharing seen between unrelated individuals.

Germline trimming: 3 bases from V, 9 bases from J; junction bases outside gene matches: 8. Its CDR3 holds 15 amino acids, cysteine through phenylalanine. CDR3 DNA only is kept here, 45 bases in frame from base 1. CDR1 and CDR2, per the germline V gene, are SGDLS and YYNGEE. Concerning this clonotype: Its target antigen remains unknown. No much larger clone is present one base from it, and per-base qualities are unavailable.

Every donor in the study was a healthy Caucasian. The twin cohort comprised three pairs of female monozygotic twins, all aged roughly 18 to 29 years. Positive isolation kits from Invitrogen were used to isolate CD4+ and CD8+ T cell populations. The library was made by 5' RACE. Sequencing used an Illumina HiSeq 2000. A universal primer binding site was added through template switching, and the final cDNA carried a unique molecular identifier so that TCR cDNA molecules could be counted accurately. First-strand cDNA for TCR alpha and beta chains was synthesized from specific primers in the conserved constant-segment region. To control for contamination, each cDNA library was double barcoded with a SMART-Mk sample barcode plus Illumina barcodes. Two successive PCR steps introduced TruSeq adapter sequences along with Illumina sample barcodes. TCR alpha and beta cDNA libraries were sequenced on the Illumina HiSeq platform with custom primers. The study's processing was this. Raw reads were processed with MiGEC to extract unique molecular identifiers, and MiXCR was used to determine CDR3 positions. Recombination models were inferred per individual with the repgenHMM and IGoR tools using an EM algorithm. Shared clonotypes were analyzed with the tcR package in R, and sharing was normalized by the product of cloneset sizes. To study raw recombination without the effects of thymic and clonal selection, out-of-frame nonproductive sequences were analyzed. Clones were called with MiXCR by TCRdb after fastp trimmed the public reads at Q25, and only in-frame beta chains were retained. Every entry covers one CDR3 protein and lists the most common genes and DNA from its rows. The V and J calls come from TCRdb's annotation, not from the publication. This sample has 200,000 to 250,000 distinct CDR3 sequences in its table, and approximately 7.3% of those were observed once. Roughly 5.4% of the sample comes from the top ten.

These sequences were also reported in another study, on yellow fever vaccine responses in identical twins. According to the second study: The T cell response to vaccination in identical twins was reported by the authors to appear partly convergent and partly personalized. In the study, vaccine-responding T cell clones were precisely tracked in identical twins.

The receptor was isolated from a woman aged 18-29 years in good health. This sequence uses TRBV9 and TRBJ2-1; 11 bases in between match TRBD2. Sequenced input: CD8+ T cells sorted from blood. CDR3 reads: CASSDSGRAAGEQFF. DNA sequence: TGTGCCAGCAGCGATAGCGGGAGGGCCGCGGGTGAGCAGTTCTTC.